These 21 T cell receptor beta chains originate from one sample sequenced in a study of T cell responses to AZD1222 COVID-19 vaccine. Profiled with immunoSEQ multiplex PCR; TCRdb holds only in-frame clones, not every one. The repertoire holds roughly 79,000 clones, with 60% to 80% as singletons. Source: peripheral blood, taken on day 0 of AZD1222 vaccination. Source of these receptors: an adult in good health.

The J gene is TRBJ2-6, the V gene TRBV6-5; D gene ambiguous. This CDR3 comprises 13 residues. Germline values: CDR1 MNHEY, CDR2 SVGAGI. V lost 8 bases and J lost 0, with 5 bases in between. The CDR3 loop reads CASQFSGANVLTF. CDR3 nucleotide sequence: TGTGCCAGCCAGTTCTCTGGGGCCAACGTCCTGACTTTC.

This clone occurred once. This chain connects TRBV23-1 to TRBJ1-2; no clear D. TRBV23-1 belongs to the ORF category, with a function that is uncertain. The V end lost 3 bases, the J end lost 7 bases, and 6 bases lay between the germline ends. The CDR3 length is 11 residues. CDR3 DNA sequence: TGCGCCAGCAGTCAGGCGTCTGGCTACACCTTC. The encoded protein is CASSQASGYTF.

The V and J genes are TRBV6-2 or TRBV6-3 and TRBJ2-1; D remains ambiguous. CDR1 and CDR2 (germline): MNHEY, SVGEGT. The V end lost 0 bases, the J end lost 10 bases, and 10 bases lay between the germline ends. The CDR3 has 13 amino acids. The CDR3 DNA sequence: TGTGCCAGCAGTTACTCGAGTGTCCGGGAGCAGTTCTTC. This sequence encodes CASSYSSVREQFF.

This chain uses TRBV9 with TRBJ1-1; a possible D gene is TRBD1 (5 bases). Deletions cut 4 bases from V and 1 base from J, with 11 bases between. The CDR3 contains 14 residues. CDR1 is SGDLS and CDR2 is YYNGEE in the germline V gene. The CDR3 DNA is TGTGCCAGCAGCTCGGGAGGGGCGAACACTGAAGCTTTCTTT. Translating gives CASSSGGANTEAFF. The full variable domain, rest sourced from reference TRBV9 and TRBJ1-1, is DSGVTQTPKHLITATGQRVTLRCSPRSGDLSVYWYQQSLDQGLQFLIQYYNGEERAKGNILERFSAQQFPDLHSELNLSSLELGDSALYFCASSSGGANTEAFFGQGTRLTVV.

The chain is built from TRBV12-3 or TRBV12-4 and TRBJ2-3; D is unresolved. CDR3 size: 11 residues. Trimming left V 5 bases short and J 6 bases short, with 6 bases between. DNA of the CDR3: TGTGCCAGCAGTCCGGAGGATACGCAGTATTTT. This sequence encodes CASSPEDTQYF.

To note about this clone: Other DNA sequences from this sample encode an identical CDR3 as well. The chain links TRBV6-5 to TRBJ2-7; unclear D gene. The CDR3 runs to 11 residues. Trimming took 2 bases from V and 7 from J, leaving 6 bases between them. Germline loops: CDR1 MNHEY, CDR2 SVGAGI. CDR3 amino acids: CASSYGEEQYF. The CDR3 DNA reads TGTGCCAGCAGTTACGGGGAAGAGCAGTACTTC.

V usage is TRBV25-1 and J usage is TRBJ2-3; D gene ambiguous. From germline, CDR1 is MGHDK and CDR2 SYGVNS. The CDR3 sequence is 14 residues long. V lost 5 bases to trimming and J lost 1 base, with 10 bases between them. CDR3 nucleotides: TGTGCCAGCAGTCCCTCCAGGCGCACAGATACGCAGTATTTT. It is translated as CASSPSRRTDTQYF.

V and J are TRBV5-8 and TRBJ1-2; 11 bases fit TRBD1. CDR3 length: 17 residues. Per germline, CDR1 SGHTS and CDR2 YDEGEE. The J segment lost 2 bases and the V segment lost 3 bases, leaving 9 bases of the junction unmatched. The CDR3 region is CASSWRTGGVFNYGYTF. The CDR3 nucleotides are TGTGCCAGCAGCTGGCGGACAGGGGGCGTATTCAACTATGGCTACACCTTC.

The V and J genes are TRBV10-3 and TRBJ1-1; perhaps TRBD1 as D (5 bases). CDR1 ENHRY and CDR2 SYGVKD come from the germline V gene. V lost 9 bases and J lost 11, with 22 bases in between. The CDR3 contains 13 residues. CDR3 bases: TGTGCCATAGGGCCCGGGACTCCCGCCTCGGCTTTCTTT. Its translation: CAIGPGTPASAFF.

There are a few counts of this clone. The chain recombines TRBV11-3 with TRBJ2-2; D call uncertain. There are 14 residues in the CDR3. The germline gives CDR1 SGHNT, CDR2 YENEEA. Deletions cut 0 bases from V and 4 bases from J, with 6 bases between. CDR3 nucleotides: TGTGCCAGCAGCTTAGATAGACTCACCGGGGAGCTGTTTTTT. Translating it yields CASSLDRLTGELFF.

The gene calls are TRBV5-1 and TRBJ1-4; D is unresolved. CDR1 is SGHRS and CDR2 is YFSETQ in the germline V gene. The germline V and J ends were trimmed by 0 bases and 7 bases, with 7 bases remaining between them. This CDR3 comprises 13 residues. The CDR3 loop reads CASSLEVGEKLFF. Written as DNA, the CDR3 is TGCGCCAGCAGCTTGGAAGTCGGTGAAAAACTGTTTTTT.

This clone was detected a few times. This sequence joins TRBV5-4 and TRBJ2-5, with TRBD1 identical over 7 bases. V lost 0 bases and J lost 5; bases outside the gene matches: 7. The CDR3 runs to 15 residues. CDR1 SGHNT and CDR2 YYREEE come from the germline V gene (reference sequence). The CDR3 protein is CASSLGTGVRETQYF. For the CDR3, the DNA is TGTGCCAGCAGCTTGGGGACAGGCGTCCGGGAGACCCAGTACTTC.

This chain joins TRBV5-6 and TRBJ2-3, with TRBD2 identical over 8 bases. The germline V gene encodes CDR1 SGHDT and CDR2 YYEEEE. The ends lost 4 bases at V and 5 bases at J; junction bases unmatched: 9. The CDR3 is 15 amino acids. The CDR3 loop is CASSRSGEGEDTQYF. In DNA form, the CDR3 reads TGTGCCAGCAGCCGTAGCGGGGAAGGGGAAGATACGCAGTATTTT.

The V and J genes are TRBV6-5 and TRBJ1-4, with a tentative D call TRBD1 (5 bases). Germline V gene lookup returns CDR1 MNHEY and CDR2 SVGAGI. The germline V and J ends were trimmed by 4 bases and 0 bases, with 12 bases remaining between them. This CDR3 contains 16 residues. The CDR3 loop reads CASSSQGGATNEKLFF. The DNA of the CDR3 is TGTGCCAGCAGTTCCCAGGGAGGGGCAACTAATGAAAAACTGTTTTTT.

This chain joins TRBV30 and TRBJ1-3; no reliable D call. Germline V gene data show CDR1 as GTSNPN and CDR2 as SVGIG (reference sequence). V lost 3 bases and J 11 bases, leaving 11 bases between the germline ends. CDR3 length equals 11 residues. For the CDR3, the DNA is TGTGCCTGGAGGGGAGAGGTGGCCATATATTTT. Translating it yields CAWRGEVAIYF.

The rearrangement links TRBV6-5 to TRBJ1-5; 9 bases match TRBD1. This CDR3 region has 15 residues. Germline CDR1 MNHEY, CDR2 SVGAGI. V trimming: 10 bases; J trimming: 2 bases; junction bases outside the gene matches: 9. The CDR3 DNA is TGTGCCACACTACAGGGGGCGCAGGGCAATCAGCCCCAGCATTTT. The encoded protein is CATLQGAQGNQPQHF.

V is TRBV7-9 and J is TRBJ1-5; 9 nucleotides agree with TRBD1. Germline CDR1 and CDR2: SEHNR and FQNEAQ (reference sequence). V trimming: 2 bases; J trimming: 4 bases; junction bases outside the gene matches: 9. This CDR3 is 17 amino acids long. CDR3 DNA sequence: TGTGCCAGCAGCTTATGGGACAGGGTACCATCTAATCAGCCCCAGCATTTT. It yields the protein CASSLWDRVPSNQPQHF.

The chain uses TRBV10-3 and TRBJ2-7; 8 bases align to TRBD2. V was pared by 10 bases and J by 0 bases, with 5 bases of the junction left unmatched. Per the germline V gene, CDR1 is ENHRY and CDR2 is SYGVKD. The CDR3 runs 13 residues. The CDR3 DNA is TGTGCCACACTAGCGGCAGACTCCTACGAGCAGTACTTC. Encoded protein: CATLAADSYEQYF.

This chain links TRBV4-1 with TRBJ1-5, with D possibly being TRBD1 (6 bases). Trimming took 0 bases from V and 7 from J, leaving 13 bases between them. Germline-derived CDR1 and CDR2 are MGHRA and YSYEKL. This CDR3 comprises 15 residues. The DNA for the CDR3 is TGCGCCAGCAGCCAAGATATGGACAGCTGGCAGCCCCAGCATTTT. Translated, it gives CASSQDMDSWQPQHF.

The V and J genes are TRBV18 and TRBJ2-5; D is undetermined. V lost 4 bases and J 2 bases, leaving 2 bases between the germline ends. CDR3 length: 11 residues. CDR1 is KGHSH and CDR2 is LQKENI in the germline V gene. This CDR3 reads CASSLQETQYF. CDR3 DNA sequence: TGTGCCAGCTCACTACAAGAGACCCAGTACTTC.

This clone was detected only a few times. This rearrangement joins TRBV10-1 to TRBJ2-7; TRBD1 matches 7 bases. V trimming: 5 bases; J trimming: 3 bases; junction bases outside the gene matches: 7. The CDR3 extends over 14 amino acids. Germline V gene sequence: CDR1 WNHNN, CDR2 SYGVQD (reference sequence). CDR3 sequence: CASSTGTANYEQYF. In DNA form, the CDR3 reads TGCGCCAGCAGTACCGGGACAGCGAACTACGAGCAGTACTTC.